The 20 T cell receptor beta chains below were found in one sample sequenced in a study of regulatory and conventional T cells in RAG deficiency. Using immunoSEQ multiplex PCR, the repertoire was profiled, and TCRdb retains in-frame clones only, with some absent. The data hold under 35,000 clones, with about 70% observed a single time. The sorted conventional CD4+ T cells were CD25-low and CD127-high, with genomic DNA sequenced. The data also belong to a second study, concerning regulatory T cells. That study reports: Amplification used 52 TRBV primers and 13 TRBJ primers.

Material for sequencing was CD4+ effector T cells sorted from blood. The receptors derive from a human donor in good health.

CDR3 nucleotides: TGTGCCAGCAGTTTTTTTCCACGCAAGGGATTGTTAATTACACCCCTCCACTTT. This sequence encodes CASSFFPRKGLLITPLHF. The rearrangement joins TRBV28 to TRBJ1-6; D call uncertain. Deletions cut 3 bases from V and 11 bases from J, with 26 bases between. CDR1 is MDHEN, CDR2 SYDVKM, per germline. The CDR3 totals 18 residues.

The chain's CDR3 is CASSLALTDTQYF. Here the CDR3 DNA reads TGTGCCAGCAGCTTGGCACTCACAGATACGCAGTATTTT. This chain joins TRBV7-2 and TRBJ2-3; D not resolved. The CDR3 covers 13 residues. The V gene lost 3 bases and the J gene lost 2 bases, with 6 bases spanning the gap. Per the germline V gene, CDR1 is SGHTA and CDR2 is FQGNSA.

This clone has a single count. The chain couples TRBV5-1 to TRBJ1-1; 8 bases are a match to TRBD1. The V and J ends lost 4 bases and 1 base, in that order; junction bases with no gene match: 6. The CDR3 totals 15 residues. Per the germline V gene, CDR1 is SGHRS and CDR2 is YFSETQ. In nucleotides, the CDR3 is TGCGCCAGCAGCGTACAGACAGGGGCGAACACTGAAGCTTTCTTT. Protein: CASSVQTGANTEAFF.

V gene TRBV5-1 combines with J gene TRBJ1-2, with a possible D match to TRBD1 (5 bases). V was cut by 7 bases and J by 8 bases, with 15 bases left in between. CDR3 length: 12 amino acids. Germline CDR1 is SGHRS and CDR2 is YFSETQ. CDR3 sequence: CASSVKGYGYTF. The CDR3 DNA sequence: TGCGCCAGCTCAGTTAAGGGGTACGGCTACACCTTC.

The chain recombines TRBV7-8 with TRBJ2-5; D gene ambiguous. Trimming cost V 1 base and J 5 bases, with 8 bases left between them. Per germline, CDR1 SGHVS and CDR2 FQNEAQ. There are 13 residues in the CDR3. CDR3 residues: CASSLGSRETQYF. The CDR3 DNA is TGTGCCAGCAGCTTAGGATCCCGGGAGACCCAGTACTTC.

The chain links TRBV7-2 to TRBJ1-4; maybe TRBD1 (5 bases). CDR1 is SGHTA, CDR2 FQGNSA, per germline. The CDR3 has 14 amino acids. Trimming left V 5 bases short and J 8 bases short, with 15 bases between. The CDR3 protein is CASSQGLQGEKLFF. CDR3 DNA: TGTGCCAGCAGCCAGGGTCTCCAAGGAGAAAAACTGTTTTTT.

This clone has more than one count but fewer than ten. The chain employs TRBV5-1 and TRBJ1-3; 7 bases line up with TRBD1. Per germline, CDR1 SGHRS and CDR2 YFSETQ. The CDR3 covers 16 residues. Germline trimming cut 0 bases from V and 0 bases from J; bases unmatched to any gene: 3. In DNA form, the CDR3 reads TGCGCCAGCAGCTTGGGGGCAGGGGGCTCTGGAAACACCATATATTTT. This encodes CASSLGAGGSGNTIYF.

The chain links TRBV9 to TRBJ2-1, with unresolved D. Germline V gives CDR1 SGDLS, CDR2 YYNGEE. The CDR3 consists of 13 residues. V gave up 4 bases and J gave up 8 bases, with 13 bases separating them. The chain's CDR3 is CASSKESIDEQFF. CDR3 bases: TGTGCCAGCAGCAAGGAGAGTATCGATGAGCAGTTCTTC.

This clone has just one count. The chain links TRBV29-1 to TRBJ2-3; possible D gene TRBD1, 5 bases. Trimming left V 0 bases short and J 2 bases short, with 12 bases between. The CDR3 has 15 residues. The V gene's germline CDR1 is SQVTM and CDR2 ANQGSEA. CDR3 region: CSVEDPQGPTDTQYF. In nucleotides, the CDR3 is TGCAGCGTTGAAGATCCCCAGGGCCCCACAGATACGCAGTATTTT.

The V gene is TRBV19, the J gene TRBJ2-6; D ambiguous. This CDR3 region has 16 residues. The V gene lost 7 bases and the J gene lost 0 bases, with 13 bases spanning the gap. The germline V gene encodes CDR1 LNHDA and CDR2 SQIVND (reference sequence). CDR3 coding DNA: TGTGCCAGTACCACGACTGCCTACTCTGGGGCCAACGTCCTGACTTTC. Translation: CASTTTAYSGANVLTF.

This clone has only one observation. J is TRBJ1-2 and V is TRBV5-1, with D unresolved. Trimming cost V 1 base and J 1 base, with 11 bases left between them. The CDR3 has 15 amino acids. Germline assignment: CDR1 SGHRS and CDR2 YFSETQ. This CDR3 is CASSLTGVHNYGYTF. The CDR3 nucleotides read TGCGCCAGCAGCTTGACCGGGGTCCATAACTATGGCTACACCTTC.

The V call is TRBV5-1, the J call TRBJ1-1, with 7 positions matching TRBD1. The CDR3 is made up of 18 amino acids. CDR1 and CDR2 from the germline V gene are SGHRS and YFSETQ. Losses at the gene ends were 4 bases for V and 4 bases for J; bases not matched to a gene: 19. The CDR3 is CASSPIRGRGGQGTEAFF. CDR3 in DNA: TGCGCCAGCAGCCCCATTAGGGGCAGGGGGGGTCAAGGCACTGAAGCTTTCTTT.

This clone occurred a few times. The chain has TRBV7-3 and TRBJ1-2; 9 bases agree with TRBD1. CDR1 is SGHTA and CDR2 is FQGTGA in the germline V gene. The CDR3 extends over 13 amino acids. Trimming at V came to 5 bases and at J to 8 bases, leaving 6 bases not matched to a gene. In DNA, the CDR3 is TGTGCCAGCAGCAACCGGGACAGGGTCGGCTACACCTTC. Translation: CASSNRDRVGYTF.

The chain employs TRBV9 and TRBJ2-5; 9 nucleotides agree with TRBD2. The germline V gene encodes CDR1 SGDLS and CDR2 YYNGEE. The CDR3 spans 15 residues. V dropped 0 bases and J dropped 2; count of bases not matched to a gene: 2. The CDR3 here is CASSVVAGEQETQYF. The CDR3 DNA reads TGTGCCAGCAGCGTAGTAGCGGGGGAACAAGAGACCCAGTACTTC.

The chain is built from TRBV9 and TRBJ2-7; D is unresolved. V gave up 1 base and J gave up 0 bases, with 8 bases separating them. The CDR3 covers 14 residues. Germline V gives CDR1 SGDLS, CDR2 YYNGEE. The CDR3 loop reads CASSVTASSYEQYF. DNA of the CDR3: TGTGCCAGCAGCGTAACCGCGAGCTCCTACGAGCAGTACTTC.

The genes are TRBV2 and TRBJ1-6, with 12 bases identical to TRBD1. The germline CDR1 and CDR2 sequences are SNHLY and FYNNEI. The CDR3 totals 18 residues. J was trimmed by 0 bases and V by 4 bases; bases with no gene match: 4. CDR3 DNA sequence: TGTGCCAGCAGTGGGCCGGGACAGGGGGCCTCCTATAATTCACCCCTCCACTTT. Translated, it gives CASSGPGQGASYNSPLHF.

V and J are TRBV19 and TRBJ1-1, with D perhaps TRBD1 (6 bases). The CDR3 covers 13 residues. Between the trimmed V and J ends, which lost 7 bases and 4 bases, there was a span of 13 bases. CDR1 is LNHDA, CDR2 SQIVND, per germline (reference sequence). CDR3 amino acids: CASKQGIITEAFF. The CDR3 region has the DNA TGTGCCAGTAAACAGGGAATCATCACTGAAGCTTTCTTT.

In its sample, this clone was seen a few times. The rearrangement links TRBV11-2 to TRBJ1-1; possible D gene TRBD1, 5 bases. The germline V gene encodes CDR1 SGHAT and CDR2 FQNNGV. This CDR3 spans 14 amino acids. Trimming shortened V by 4 bases and J by 1 base, and 10 bases separated the two germline ends. The CDR3 coding sequence is TGTGCCAGCAGCTCAATGACAGAGAACACTGAAGCTTTCTTT. It translates to CASSSMTENTEAFF.

V and J are TRBV5-1 and TRBJ1-4, with 7 bases lining up with TRBD1. V lost 3 bases and J lost 3; bases outside the gene matches: 2. Germline V gives CDR1 SGHRS, CDR2 YFSETQ. The CDR3 spans 14 residues. CDR3 DNA: TGCGCCAGCAGCTCGGGACAGCCTAATGAAAAACTGTTTTTT. As protein: CASSSGQPNEKLFF.

This sequence joins TRBV27 and TRBJ1-3; no reliable D call. This CDR3 comprises 13 residues. V was pared by 6 bases and J by 1 base, with 7 bases between. Germline V gene lookup returns CDR1 MNHEY and CDR2 SMNVEV (reference sequence). The CDR3 nucleotides are TGTGCCAGCAGGCTAATTTCTGGAAACACCATATATTTT. This translates into CASRLISGNTIYF.